A selection of T cell receptor beta chains follows, all from one sample in a study of T cells after yellow fever vaccination. TCRdb ran MiXCR on the 5' RACE reads and lists one entry per CDR3 protein. The repertoire consists of roughly 150,000 distinct CDR3 sequences, with 6% to 7.5% occurring once and the leading ten covering approximately 2.5%. The source was CD4+ T cells sorted from PBMCs, collected about 5 days after the first yellow fever vaccination. The origin of the receptors is a young man who received the YFV17D yellow fever vaccine. CDR3s include the opening cysteine and the closing phenylalanine or tryptophan. D genes are given only for firm matches. Clone size appears in some rows only: once, few, many, or a class for an expanded clone.

V gene	D gene	CDR3 length	J gene	clone size	CDR3 DNA	CDR3 protein
TRBV6-2/TRBV6-3	.	14	TRBJ2-4	few	TGTGCCAGCAGTTACGGTCTGGGACAAAACATTCAGTACTTC	CASSYGLGQNIQYF
TRBV6-5	.	15	TRBJ1-1	few	TGTGCCAGCAGTTACAACAGACTAATCAACACTGAAGCTTTCTTT	CASSYNRLINTEAFF
TRBV4-2	.	15	TRBJ2-3	few	TGTGCCAGCAGCCAAGATCGGCTAGCGCCAGATACGCAGTATTTT	CASSQDRLAPDTQYF
TRBV7-2	.	15	TRBJ1-1	medium-sized	TGTGCCAGTACGTTCGAGGGAGGGGGACATAGGGCAGCTTTCTTT	CASTFEGGGHRAAFF
TRBV6-1	.	15	TRBJ1-2	.	TGTGCCAGAGGAGGGCCAGGGGTATCGGACTATGGCTACACCTTC	CARGGPGVSDYGYTF
TRBV5-1	.	14	TRBJ1-1	few	TGCGCCAGCAGCCTCACGACGGTGAACACTGAAGCTTTCTTT	CASSLTTVNTEAFF
TRBV5-1	.	13	TRBJ1-2	few	TGCGCCAGCAGCTCGGGACTGTCGTTTGGCTACACCTTC	CASSSGLSFGYTF
TRBV19	.	13	TRBJ2-5	many	TGTGCCAGTAGTATGACTGCTCTCGGGACCCAGTACTTC	CASSMTALGTQYF
TRBV19	TRBD1	15	TRBJ1-6	.	TGTGCCAGTAGTACCCGACAGGGGAGGGATTCACCCCTCCACTTT	CASSTRQGRDSPLHF
TRBV7-2	TRBD1	14	TRBJ2-3	many	TGTGCCAGCAGCAAGGACAGGGGTCCAGATACGCAGTATTTT	CASSKDRGPDTQYF
TRBV20-1	TRBD2	18	TRBJ2-3	many	TGCAGTGCTCCCCGTGGACTAGCGTTGGGCCTAGGGAAAGATACGCAGTATTTT	CSAPRGLALGLGKDTQYF
TRBV10-3	TRBD2	17	TRBJ2-3	many	TGTGCCATCAGGGACTTTAGGAGCGGGGGGGCCATAGATACGCAGTATTTT	CAIRDFRSGGAIDTQYF
TRBV15	.	14	TRBJ1-2	.	TGTGCCACCAGCCCGGGCACCCAGGCGGATGGCTACACCTTC	CATSPGTQADGYTF
TRBV19	.	14	TRBJ1-5	.	TGTGCCAGTAGTATAGGGGACCCGCGGCAGCCCCAGCATTTT	CASSIGDPRQPQHF
TRBV24-1	TRBD1	14	TRBJ1-2	few	TGTGCCACCAGTGATTCAGGACAGGGTAATGGCTACACCTTC	CATSDSGQGNGYTF
TRBV7-9	.	16	TRBJ2-1	.	TGTGCCAGCAGCTCAGTGACGGTGAGCTCCTACAATGAGCAGTTCTTC	CASSSVTVSSYNEQFF
TRBV18	TRBD2	17	TRBJ2-1	few	TGTGCCAGCTCACCCTCTCCTGAGACTAGCGGGGTGGATGAGCAGTTCTTC	CASSPSPETSGVDEQFF
TRBV5-1	.	12	TRBJ2-7	.	TGCGCCAGCGGCCATCCAGGGTACGAGCAGTACTTC	CASGHPGYEQYF
TRBV11-2	TRBD1	14	TRBJ1-5	.	TGTGCCAGCAGCTTAAGGGACAGAAATCAGCCCCAGCATTTT	CASSLRDRNQPQHF